This section outlines one T cell receptor beta chain sequence together with its context. No antigen is known for it. Only in-frame clones appear in the TCRdb table, and some are missing; sequencing was by immunoSEQ multiplex PCR. This repertoire shows approximately 58,000 clones, around 85% found once; its top ten account for about 13%. This sample was included in a study of OX40 agonist ivuxolimab in advanced cancers. As for the study in general: Ivuxolimab, an agonist antibody against OX40 (CD134), was given to patients. Dose-escalation patients were diagnosed with hepatocellular carcinoma, melanoma, renal cell cancer or head and neck cancer. General study findings and limits: Within 6 weeks, CD4+ and CD8+ blood T cells expanded clonally at 0.1 to 3.0 mg/kg. Patients who responded partially at 0.1-3.0 mg/kg showed clonal expansion ranking among the lowest.

The CDR3 is 17 amino acids. Germline CDR1 reads LNHDA; CDR2 reads SQIVND (reference sequence). Germline trimming cut 6 bases from V and 1 base from J; bases unmatched to any gene: 5. The specimen was CD4+ or CD8+ T cells sorted from blood, collected in a trial of the OX40 agonist ivuxolimab. The chain carries TRBV19 and TRBJ2-4; 14 bases are a match to TRBD2. The receptor was isolated from an adult with an advanced solid tumor such as melanoma, head and neck, liver or kidney cancer. The DNA of the CDR3 is TGTGCCAGTAGCAGGGGACTAGCGGGAGTGGCCAAAAACATTCAGTACTTC. It specifies CASSRGLAGVAKNIQYF.